This TCR beta chain was identified during a study of shared clonotypes between healthy human individuals. Study background: Per donor, three plates held CD4 naive cells, three held CD4 memory, two held CD8 naive and one held CD8 memory.

The donors, all of them Caucasian adults, lived in Nashville, Tennessee. Naive CD45RA+ and memory CD45RA-negative subsets were split from CD4+ cells. About this clone: Its matching antigen is unknown.

Whole-study results and caveats: The sharing of 4% to 5.5% of naive CD4 clonotypes was seen across several donors.

The table came from immunoSEQ multiplex PCR; TCRdb's copy has only in-frame clones and leaves some out. The data hold more than 1,200,000 clones, with around 98.5% observed a single time. This CDR3 has 15 residues. V was shortened by 5 bases and J by 5 bases, with 19 bases between the two germline ends. The germline V gene encodes CDR1 MNHNS and CDR2 SASEGT. Sequencing input: naive CD4+ T cells sorted from blood. The subset here: CD45RA+ positively selected. The chain joins TRBV6-1 to TRBJ2-7; either TRBD1 or TRBD2 may fit D (5 bases each). The TCR was taken from a man under 40 in good health. The CDR3 region has the DNA TGTGCCAGCAGTCACAATAAACCGGGACCCAACGAGCAGTACTTC. The encoded protein is CASSHNKPGPNEQYF.